This T cell receptor (beta chain) was sequenced in a study of blood T cell repertoires in COVID-19. Study in general: COVID-19 samples collected from the United States, Italy and Spain covered acute and convalescent phases. T cells, B-cell-depleted T cells, or PBMCs supplied cDNA or gDNA.

From germline, CDR1 is GTSNPN and CDR2 SVGIG (reference sequence). V gave up 4 bases and J gave up 6 bases, with 25 bases separating them. This CDR3 has 16 amino acids. A Seattle source enrolled patients during active infection and followed them longitudinally. In the source study's methods: Amplification from reference gene primers served as the basis for estimated nucleated cell counts. Clones were read by immunoSEQ multiplex PCR, and TCRdb kept only the in-frame ones, dropping some. That table is the source of V, J and clone size, and D and trimming were worked out from the DNA. This sample has under 100,000 clones, with around 82% found just once.

This chain joins TRBV30 and TRBJ2-7, with a weak D call TRBD1 (5 bases). This sequence was found in an elderly woman with COVID-19, enrolled during active disease. The material sequenced was peripheral blood. The CDR3 nucleotides are TGTGCCTGGACCCCGTCGTCCAGGGTTAGCCTGGGCGAGCAGTACTTC. Its translation is CAWTPSSRVSLGEQYF.